The rows below give T cell receptor beta chains drawn from one sample of a study of shared clonotypes between healthy human individuals. Libraries were prepared by immunoSEQ multiplex PCR; TCRdb keeps only in-frame clonotypes and omits some of them. The sample gives some 2.1 million clones, about 95% of which show up once; 1.1% is in the top ten. Sequenced material: naive CD8+ T cells sorted from blood. The receptors stem from a man aged 18 to 30 in good health. CDR3s include the opening cysteine and the closing phenylalanine or tryptophan. Each record gives: clone size, J gene, V gene, CDR3 protein. Clone size is shown for a subset of rows, as once, few, many or a class of expanded clone.

>.|TRBJ2-3|TRBV7-9
CASSLGTSGFHF
>.|TRBJ2-7|TRBV2
CASTGDTSSYEQYF
>.|TRBJ2-7|TRBV18
CASSPGTSGSSWEQYF
>once|TRBJ2-7|TRBV7-6
CASSPGQQGIGEQYF
>.|TRBJ1-6|TRBV19
CASSTTGDNSPLHF
>.|TRBJ2-1|TRBV5-6
CASSPPGLAGEREQFF
>.|TRBJ1-1|TRBV11-2
CASSLTGEMNTEAFF
>.|TRBJ2-7|TRBV5-4
CASRPSGRESSDEQYF
>once|TRBJ1-3|TRBV27
CASSSEGGHTIYF
>.|TRBJ2-1|TRBV14
CASSQEQRNEQFF
>.|TRBJ1-1|TRBV10-1
CASSEGGGTTLNTEAFF
>.|TRBJ1-4|TRBV10-1
CATRTIGGGRATNEKLFF
>.|TRBJ2-1|TRBV7-2
CASSLSGDLFVF
>.|TRBJ2-3|TRBV4-3
CASSPQIATSGRAWTDTQYF
>.|TRBJ2-7|TRBV6-5
CASSDSQLPYEQYF
>.|TRBJ2-2|TRBV27
CASSALRRGDTGELFF
>.|TRBJ2-7|TRBV28
CASSPLDGYEQYF
>.|TRBJ2-2|TRBV27
CASSLLGGANTGELFF
>.|TRBJ2-3|TRBV30
CAWTGVEGRSFTDTQYF
>.|TRBJ1-4|TRBV28
CASSPQGTNEKLFF
>.|TRBJ1-2|TRBV10-2
CASSEYGSYGYTF
>.|TRBJ2-3|TRBV11-2
CASSLGGPVGLDTQYF
>.|TRBJ2-1|TRBV18
CASSPTLAVTYNEQFF
>once|TRBJ2-3|TRBV6-5
CASSYQGGQDTQYF
>.|TRBJ2-3|TRBV9
CASSPFGAGGPRDTQYF
>.|TRBJ1-1|TRBV10-3
CAISGSTEYTEAFF
>.|TRBJ2-7|TRBV5-4
CASSPASGSVYEQYF
>.|TRBJ2-7|TRBV6-5
CASSFGVSSSEQYF
>few|TRBJ1-3|TRBV7-9
CASRAGFGVSGNTIYF
>.|TRBJ2-1|TRBV10-2
CASSALAAGNEQFF
>.|TRBJ2-3|TRBV2
CASRDRGTRLTDTQYF
>.|TRBJ2-2|TRBV5-1
CASSFFLTERGNTGELFF
>.|TRBJ1-5|TRBV5-6
CASSLGDQPQHF
>.|TRBJ2-5|TRBV7-9
CASSLGTSPSGTQYF
>.|TRBJ2-5|TRBV7-9
CASSLWGQGEETQYF
>once|TRBJ1-1|TRBV6-1
CASSAFSTGGNTEAFF
>.|TRBJ1-1|TRBV4-1
CASSQDQMNTEAFF
>.|TRBJ2-1|TRBV2
CASSAHLGGHEQFF
>.|TRBJ2-7|TRBV4-3
CASSRGQGPDYEQYF
>.|TRBJ2-1|TRBV28
CASSLLGYSNEQFF
>.|TRBJ1-1|TRBV6-5
CASRPTGTGEAFF
>.|TRBJ1-1|TRBV27
CASSLSWGIQAFF
>.|TRBJ1-5|TRBV7-8
CASSVLKDRDNQPQHF
>.|TRBJ1-4|TRBV15
CATSSGTGNEKLFF
>.|TRBJ2-2|TRBV7-8
CASTASGNTGELFF
>.|TRBJ1-6|TRBV28
CASSLRNSPLHF
>once|TRBJ2-5|TRBV2
CASSEDNYRGSETQYF
>.|TRBJ2-7|TRBV5-4
CASSSTGSYEQYF
>.|TRBJ2-1|TRBV7-9
CASSPHMNAGASYNEQFF
>.|TRBJ2-7|TRBV4-1
CASSQDASSYEQYF
>.|TRBJ2-7|TRBV9
CASSANRDRGHEQYF
>once|TRBJ2-5|TRBV9
CASSVEAGLETQYF
>.|TRBJ2-2|TRBV5-6
CASSLSATGELFF
>.|TRBJ1-3|TRBV15
CATRPSDSGNTIYF
>.|TRBJ2-3|TRBV10-3
CAISLAGPSDTQYF